This T cell receptor (beta chain) was profiled in a study of T cells expressing NK-cell markers. Study information: Seven sequenced donors out of eight were HCMV-seropositive, one seronegative.

Findings and limits, study-wide: HCMV specificity of the expanded NKG2C+ T cell clones was not established.

Germline values: CDR1 SEHNR, CDR2 FQNEAQ (reference sequence). The CDR3 covers 16 residues. Regarding this clonotype: Its target is unknown.

One entry per CDR3 protein, without DNA, is what TCRdb gives after re-calling the 5' RACE reads. The table lists 500,000 or so distinct CDR3 sequences, with approximately 3.6% in the top ten. The sample was blood T cells: a sorted CD56 or NKG2C T cell subset, CD4+ or CD8+ T cells, or bulk PBMC T cells (not recorded which). This TCR derives from a man aged 18 to 29 in good health. This rearrangement joins TRBV7-9 to TRBJ2-3; the D call from TCRdb, TRBD1, cannot be confirmed without DNA. This CDR3 is CASSLHGGGATDTQYF.